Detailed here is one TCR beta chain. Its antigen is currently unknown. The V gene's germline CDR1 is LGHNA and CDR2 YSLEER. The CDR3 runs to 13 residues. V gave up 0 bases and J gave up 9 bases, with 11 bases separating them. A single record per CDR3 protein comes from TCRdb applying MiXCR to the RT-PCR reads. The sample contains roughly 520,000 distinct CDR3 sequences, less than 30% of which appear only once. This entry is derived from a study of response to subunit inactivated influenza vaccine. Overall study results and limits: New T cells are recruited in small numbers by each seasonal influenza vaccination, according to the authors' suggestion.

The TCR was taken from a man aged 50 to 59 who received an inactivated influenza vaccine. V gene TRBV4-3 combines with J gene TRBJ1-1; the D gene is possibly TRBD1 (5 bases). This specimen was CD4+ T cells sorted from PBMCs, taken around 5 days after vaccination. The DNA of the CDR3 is TGCGCCAGCAGCCAAGATGGCAGGGTGCAAGCTTTCTTT. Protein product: CASSQDGRVQAFF.